Sequencing of this T cell receptor beta chain was carried out in a study of blood T cell repertoires in COVID-19. CDR1 is LNHDA and CDR2 is SQIVND in the germline V gene (reference sequence). This CDR3 comprises 15 residues. With V trimmed by 5 bases and J by 8 bases, 11 bases remained unmatched. The method was immunoSEQ multiplex PCR; TCRdb's version includes in-frame clones alone and lacks a portion of them. The data hold about 90,000 clones, with less than 80% observed a single time. What was sequenced was peripheral blood. The sequence came from a woman older than 75 with acute or convalescent COVID-19. The gene calls are TRBV19 and TRBJ1-4, with 7 positions matching TRBD1. CDR3 region: CASSARDRDWEKLFF. The CDR3 DNA is TGTGCCAGTAGTGCGCGGGACAGAGATTGGGAAAAACTGTTTTTT. The full variable domain, with the rest looked up from reference TRBV19 and TRBJ1-4, is DGGITQSPKYLFRKEGQNVTLSCEQNLNHDAMYWYRQDPGQGLRLIYYSQIVNDFQKGDIAEGYSVSREKKESFPLTVTSAQKNPTAFYLCASSARDRDWEKLFFGSGTQLSVL.